These T cell receptor beta chains were read from a single sample in a study of technical replicates of blood from a few donors. Clones were sequenced by immunoSEQ multiplex PCR, and TCRdb holds only the in-frame ones, with some missing. This table holds about 69,000 clones, over 80% found once. Sequencing was done on a sample of PBMCs. The receptors originated from a human donor in good health. Some clones in this sample may be carry-over from other donors' samples. The CDR3 runs from the conserved cysteine through the conserved F or W. The D gene is left open where the match is weak. Rows may omit the clone size; those that give it use once, few, many or a size class.

size,D,J,V,DNA,CDR3
few,TRBD1,TRBJ1-2,TRBV10-3,TGTGCCATCAGTCTGTTGGGACAGGGGAGCGATGGCTACACCTTC,CAISLLGQGSDGYTF
.,TRBD1,TRBJ1-2,TRBV4-3,TGCGCCAGCAGCCAAGTAAGGGGGCCAGGGGTAGGCTACACCTTC,CASSQVRGPGVGYTF
.,.,TRBJ2-2,TRBV5-4,TGTGCCAGCAGCCTGGCTAGCGCCACCGGGGAGCTGTTTTTT,CASSLASATGELFF
.,.,TRBJ2-7,TRBV29-1,TGCAGCGCGGGGAGAGGCTTAGGATCCTACGAGCAGTACTTC,CSAGRGLGSYEQYF
.,.,TRBJ1-2,TRBV10-3,TGTGCCATCAGTGCAGGGGCCTATGGCTACACCTTC,CAISAGAYGYTF
.,.,TRBJ1-1,TRBV7-2,TGTGCCAGCAGCTTAGTGCAGGCTGAAGCTTTCTTT,CASSLVQAEAFF
.,.,TRBJ2-5,TRBV10-1,TGCGCCAGCAGTGAGTCGTGGCAGGATGAACCTCAAGAGACCCAGTACTTC,CASSESWQDEPQETQYF
.,TRBD1,TRBJ1-1,TRBV9,TGTGCCAGCAGCGTTCGGGACAGGAACACTGAAGCTTTCTTT,CASSVRDRNTEAFF
.,.,TRBJ2-3,TRBV5-1,TGCGCCAGCAGGTTTACGAGGGATAGCACAGATACGCAGTATTTT,CASRFTRDSTDTQYF
.,TRBD2,TRBJ2-1,TRBV19,TGTGCCAGTAGTATGGGACTAGCCTTCAATGAGCAGTTCTTC,CASSMGLAFNEQFF